Each of the 20 T cell receptor beta chains below was sequenced from the same sample in a study of blood T cell repertoires in COVID-19. The method was immunoSEQ multiplex PCR; TCRdb's version includes in-frame clones alone and lacks a portion of them. The top ten clones hold under 45% of a sample with tens of thousands of clones, roughly nine tenths of them seen once. Sample: peripheral blood. Receptors originate from a woman aged 55-69 years with COVID-19, enrolled during active disease.

This chain joins TRBV19 and TRBJ1-5, with D maybe TRBD1 (5 bases). The CDR3 length is 15 residues. V lost 0 bases and J 3 bases, leaving 9 bases between the germline ends. Germline V gene lookup returns CDR1 LNHDA and CDR2 SQIVND (reference sequence). CDR3: CASSIEEGANQPQHF. CDR3 DNA: TGTGCCAGTAGTATAGAGGAAGGGGCCAATCAGCCCCAGCATTTT.

This chain joins TRBV27 and TRBJ1-2; D remains unclear. CDR1 and CDR2 from the germline V gene are MNHEY and SMNVEV (reference sequence). The CDR3 has 14 residues. The ends were cut back, 4 bases at V and 0 bases at J, with 9 bases in the middle. The CDR3 loop is CASSSVGSNYGYTF. Here the CDR3 DNA reads TGTGCCAGCAGTTCAGTTGGTTCTAACTATGGCTACACCTTC.

The chain combines TRBV7-9 with TRBJ1-5; D unresolved. This CDR3 is built from 12 residues. Germline-derived CDR1 and CDR2 are SEHNR and FQNEAQ (reference sequence). The V and J ends lost 1 base and 9 bases respectively, with 7 bases between them. The CDR3 region is CASSLDRGPQHF. CDR3 sequence (DNA): TGTGCCAGCAGCTTAGACCGGGGGCCCCAGCATTTT.

The V call is TRBV19, the J call TRBJ1-4, with D possibly matching TRBD1 (5 bases). Trimming removed 4 bases from V and 8 bases from J, with 11 bases in between. CDR3 length: 13 amino acids. Germline V gene sequence: CDR1 LNHDA, CDR2 SQIVND (reference sequence). This CDR3 is CASSSGTGEKLFF. DNA of the CDR3: TGTGCCAGTAGTAGCGGGACGGGGGAAAAACTGTTTTTT.

CDR3 amino acids: CASSQAAYEQYF. The CDR3 DNA reads as TGTGCCAGCAGTCAGGCCGCCTACGAGCAGTACTTC. V gene TRBV6-5 combines with J gene TRBJ2-7; D call uncertain. The CDR3 runs 12 residues. Germline CDR1 reads MNHEY; CDR2 reads SVGAGI. V lost 5 bases and J lost 2, with 7 bases in between.

This clone appeared a single time. The rearrangement links TRBV3-1 (or the pseudogene TRBV3-2) to TRBJ2-3; the match to TRBD1 covers 9 bases. Germline CDR1 LGHDT, CDR2 YNNKEL (reference sequence). Trimming took 3 bases from V and 5 from J; bases not matched to a gene: 9. The CDR3 runs 16 residues. The CDR3 loop reads CASSHEGQGVRDTQYF. Written as DNA, the CDR3 is TGTGCCAGCAGCCACGAGGGACAGGGTGTCAGAGATACGCAGTATTTT.

The V call is TRBV28, the J call TRBJ1-5; TRBD1 matches at 8 bases. Germline V gene sequence: CDR1 MDHEN, CDR2 SYDVKM. The CDR3 covers 15 residues. Trimming removed 7 bases from V and 7 bases from J; junction bases left unmatched: 12. This chain's CDR3 is CASTPGQASGQPQHF. The CDR3 nucleotides are TGTGCCAGCACCCCGGGACAGGCGTCAGGGCAGCCCCAGCATTTT.

The chain employs TRBV10-3 and TRBJ1-1; D unresolved. This CDR3 contains 12 residues. With 0 bases removed from V and 6 bases from J, the gap between germline ends came to 5 bases. Looked up from germline, CDR1 is ENHRY and CDR2 is SYGVKD. The CDR3 region is CAISESYSEAFF. CDR3 nucleotides: TGTGCCATCAGTGAGTCCTATTCTGAAGCTTTCTTT.

CDR3 amino acids: CASSFLQGSPTEAFF. CDR3 bases: TGTGCCAGCAGCTTTTTACAGGGGAGTCCCACTGAAGCTTTCTTT. V and J are TRBV7-9 and TRBJ1-1, with 7 bases matching TRBD1. The CDR3 spans 15 residues. Germline values: CDR1 SEHNR, CDR2 FQNEAQ (reference sequence). Trimming removed 3 bases from V and 4 bases from J; junction bases left unmatched: 8.

This chain links TRBV3-1 (or the pseudogene TRBV3-2) with TRBJ2-1; D is possibly TRBD2 (5 bases). V was clipped by 4 bases and J by 4 bases, with 14 bases between them. The CDR3 consists of 15 residues. The germline CDR1 and CDR2 sequences are LGHDT and YNNKEL (reference sequence). CDR3 sequence: CASSLTTNLYNEQFF. In nucleotides, the CDR3 is TGTGCCAGCAGCCTGACTACCAACTTATACAATGAGCAGTTCTTC.

The chain couples TRBV5-4 to TRBJ1-1; 7 bases are a match to TRBD1. The CDR3 is made up of 14 amino acids. V shed 4 bases and J 0 bases; nucleotides not matched to a gene: 3. In germline, CDR1 is SGHNT, CDR2 YYREEE (reference sequence). CDR3 residues: CASSLGQVNTEAFF. The CDR3 coding sequence is TGTGCCAGCAGCCTAGGACAGGTGAACACTGAAGCTTTCTTT.

The CDR3 loop is CASGTGNTGELFF. As DNA, the CDR3 is TGTGCATCGGGGACAGGGAACACCGGGGAGCTGTTTTTT. This chain connects TRBV6-5 to TRBJ2-2; 8 bases agree with TRBD1. This CDR3 is 13 amino acids long. From germline, CDR1 is MNHEY and CDR2 SVGAGI.

The CDR3 is CASSAVTSGRAPEQFF. CDR3 sequence (DNA): TGTGCCAGCAGTGCGGTAACTAGCGGGAGGGCCCCTGAGCAGTTCTTC. The V gene is TRBV27, the J gene TRBJ2-1; TRBD2 aligns across 13 bases. CDR3 length: 16 residues. J gave up 9 bases and V 5 bases, and 10 bases lay outside the gene matches. Germline lookup yields CDR1 MNHEY and CDR2 SMNVEV (reference sequence).

With respect to this clone: The sample carries other DNA sequences with the same CDR3. The J gene is TRBJ1-2, the V gene TRBV6-5, with D possibly being TRBD1 (5 bases). This CDR3 contains 13 residues. CDR1 is MNHEY and CDR2 is SVGAGI in the germline V gene. The germline V and J ends were trimmed by 6 bases and 4 bases, with 12 bases remaining between them. CDR3 bases: TGTGCCAGCAGCCCCGACAGCAGCTATGGCTACACCTTC. Amino acids: CASSPDSSYGYTF.

The rearrangement links TRBV6-1 to TRBJ2-7; a weak D match, TRBD1 (5 bases). Trimming took 3 bases from V and 2 from J, leaving 17 bases between them. In germline, CDR1 is MNHNS, CDR2 SASEGT. CDR3 length: 16 amino acids. The CDR3 nucleotides are TGTGCCAGCAGTGACCCGGCGGACATACTACCCTACGAGCAGTACTTC. The encoded protein is CASSDPADILPYEQYF.

The V call is TRBV7-2, the J call TRBJ2-7, with 8 bases fitting TRBD1. J lost 3 bases, V lost 0 bases, and 4 bases had no gene match. The CDR3 runs 15 residues. Germline CDR1 reads SGHTA; CDR2 reads FQGNSA. The CDR3 DNA is TGTGCCAGCAGCTTAGCCTCCGGGACAGGCTACGAGCAGTACTTC. Amino acids: CASSLASGTGYEQYF.

The gene calls are TRBV19 and TRBJ2-1; D gene uncertain. Germline V gene data show CDR1 as LNHDA and CDR2 as SQIVND (reference sequence). The ends were cut back, 2 bases at V and 0 bases at J, with 8 bases in the middle. The CDR3 has 15 residues. CDR3 in amino acids: CASSITPSSYNEQFF. The CDR3 DNA sequence: TGTGCCAGTAGTATAACCCCGAGCTCCTACAATGAGCAGTTCTTC.

This chain connects TRBV10-1 to TRBJ2-3, with TRBD1 matching 8 bases. Unmatched junction bases numbered 15, after V lost 8 bases and J lost 2 bases. The CDR3 contains 17 residues. CDR1 WNHNN and CDR2 SYGVQD come from the germline V gene (reference sequence). The DNA of the CDR3 is TGCGCCAGCTCCGACAGGGGCATAGGCGTATCCACAGATACGCAGTATTTT. This gives the protein CASSDRGIGVSTDTQYF.

V is TRBV4-3 and J is TRBJ2-7, with D maybe TRBD1 (6 bases). The CDR3 length is 15 residues. CDR1 LGHNA and CDR2 YSLEER come from the germline V gene. Deletions cut 3 bases from V and 0 bases from J, with 12 bases between. The CDR3 coding sequence is TGCGCCAGCAGCCAGGCGGCAGGGGCCTCCTACGAGCAGTACTTC. Amino acids: CASSQAAGASYEQYF.

The CDR3 loop reads CAISDSQGNQPQHF. CDR3 sequence (DNA): TGTGCCATCAGTGATTCACAGGGAAATCAGCCCCAGCATTTT. The V and J genes are TRBV10-3 and TRBJ1-5, with a tentative D call TRBD1 (6 bases). The V gene lost 3 bases and the J gene lost 4 bases, with 10 bases spanning the gap. Germline CDR1 is ENHRY and CDR2 is SYGVKD. The CDR3 length is 14 residues.